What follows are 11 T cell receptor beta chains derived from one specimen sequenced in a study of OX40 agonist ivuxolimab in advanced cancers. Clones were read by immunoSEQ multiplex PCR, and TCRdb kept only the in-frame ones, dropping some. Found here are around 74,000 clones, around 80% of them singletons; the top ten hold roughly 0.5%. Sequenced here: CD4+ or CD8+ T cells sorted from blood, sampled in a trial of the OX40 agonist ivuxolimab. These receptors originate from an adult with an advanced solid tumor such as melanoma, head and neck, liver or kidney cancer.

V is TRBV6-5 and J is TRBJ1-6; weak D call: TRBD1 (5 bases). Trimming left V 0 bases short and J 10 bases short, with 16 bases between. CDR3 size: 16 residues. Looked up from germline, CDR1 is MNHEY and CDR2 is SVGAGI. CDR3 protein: CASSYSIQGSGSPLHF. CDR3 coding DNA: TGTGCCAGCAGTTACTCGATTCAGGGTTCGGGGTCACCCCTCCACTTT.

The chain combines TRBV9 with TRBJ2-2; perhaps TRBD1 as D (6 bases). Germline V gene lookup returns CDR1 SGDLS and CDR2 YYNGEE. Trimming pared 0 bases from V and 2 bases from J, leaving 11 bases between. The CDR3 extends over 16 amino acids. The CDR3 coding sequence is TGTGCCAGCAGCGTAGACGTGGGACACAACACCGGGGAGCTGTTTTTT. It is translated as CASSVDVGHNTGELFF. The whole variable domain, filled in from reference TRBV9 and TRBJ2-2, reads DSGVTQTPKHLITATGQRVTLRCSPRSGDLSVYWYQQSLDQGLQFLIQYYNGEERAKGNILERFSAQQFPDLHSELNLSSLELGDSALYFCASSVDVGHNTGELFFGEGSRLTVL.

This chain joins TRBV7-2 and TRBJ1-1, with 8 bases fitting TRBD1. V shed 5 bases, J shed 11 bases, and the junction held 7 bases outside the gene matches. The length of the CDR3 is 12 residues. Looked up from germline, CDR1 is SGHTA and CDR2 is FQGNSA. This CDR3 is CASSLRTGRAFF. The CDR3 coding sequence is TGTGCCAGCAGCCTCCGGACAGGGCGGGCTTTCTTT.

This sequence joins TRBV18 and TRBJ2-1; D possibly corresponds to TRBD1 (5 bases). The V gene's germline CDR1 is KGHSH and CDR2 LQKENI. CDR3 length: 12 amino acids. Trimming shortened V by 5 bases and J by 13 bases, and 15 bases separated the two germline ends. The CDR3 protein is CASSSSQGPQFF. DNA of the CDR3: TGTGCCAGCTCATCAAGCCAGGGCCCCCAGTTCTTC.

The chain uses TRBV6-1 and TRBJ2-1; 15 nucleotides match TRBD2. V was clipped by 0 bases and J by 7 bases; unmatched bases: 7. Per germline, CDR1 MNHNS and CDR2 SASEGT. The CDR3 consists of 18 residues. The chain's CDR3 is CASSEAQGLAGGWNEQFF. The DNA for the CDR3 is TGTGCCAGCAGTGAAGCGCAAGGACTAGCGGGAGGGTGGAATGAGCAGTTCTTC.

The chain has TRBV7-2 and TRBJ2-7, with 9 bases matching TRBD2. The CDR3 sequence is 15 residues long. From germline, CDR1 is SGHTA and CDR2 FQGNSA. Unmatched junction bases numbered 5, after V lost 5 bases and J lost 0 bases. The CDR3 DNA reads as TGTGCCAGCAGCCTTAGCGGGGGACCCTCCTACGAGCAGTACTTC. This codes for CASSLSGGPSYEQYF.

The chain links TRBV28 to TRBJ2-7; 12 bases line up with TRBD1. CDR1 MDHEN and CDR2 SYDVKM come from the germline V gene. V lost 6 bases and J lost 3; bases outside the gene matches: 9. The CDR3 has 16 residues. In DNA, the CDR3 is TGTGCCAGCAGCCCGACCGGGACAGGGGGCGGCTACGAGCAGTACTTC. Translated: CASSPTGTGGGYEQYF.

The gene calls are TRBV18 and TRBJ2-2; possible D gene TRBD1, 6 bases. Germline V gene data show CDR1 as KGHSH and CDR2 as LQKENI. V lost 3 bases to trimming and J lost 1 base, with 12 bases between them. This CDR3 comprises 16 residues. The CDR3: CASSPRQAVNTGELFF. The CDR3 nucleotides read TGTGCCAGCTCACCTAGACAGGCTGTGAACACCGGGGAGCTGTTTTTT.

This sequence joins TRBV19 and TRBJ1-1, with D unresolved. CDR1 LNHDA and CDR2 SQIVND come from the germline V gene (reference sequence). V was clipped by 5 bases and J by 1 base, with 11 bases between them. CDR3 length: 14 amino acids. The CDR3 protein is CASSPPGRNTEAFF. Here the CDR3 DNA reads TGTGCCAGTAGTCCCCCGGGCAGGAACACTGAAGCTTTCTTT. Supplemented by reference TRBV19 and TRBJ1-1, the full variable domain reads DGGITQSPKYLFRKEGQNVTLSCEQNLNHDAMYWYRQDPGQGLRLIYYSQIVNDFQKGDIAEGYSVSREKKESFPLTVTSAQKNPTAFYLCASSPPGRNTEAFFGQGTRLTVV.

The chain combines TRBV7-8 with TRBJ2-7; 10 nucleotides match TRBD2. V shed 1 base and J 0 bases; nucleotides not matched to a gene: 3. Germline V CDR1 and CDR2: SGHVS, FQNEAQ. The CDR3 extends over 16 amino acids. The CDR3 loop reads CASSLGTSGYSYEQYF. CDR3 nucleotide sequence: TGTGCCAGCAGCTTAGGGACTAGCGGATACTCCTACGAGCAGTACTTC.

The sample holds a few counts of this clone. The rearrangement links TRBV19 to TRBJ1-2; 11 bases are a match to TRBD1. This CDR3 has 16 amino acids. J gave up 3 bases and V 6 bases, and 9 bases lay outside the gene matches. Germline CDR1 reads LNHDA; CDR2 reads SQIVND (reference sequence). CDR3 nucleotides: TGTGCCAGTAGCGCGATGGGGACAGGGGGTGACTATGGCTACACCTTC. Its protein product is CASSAMGTGGDYGYTF.